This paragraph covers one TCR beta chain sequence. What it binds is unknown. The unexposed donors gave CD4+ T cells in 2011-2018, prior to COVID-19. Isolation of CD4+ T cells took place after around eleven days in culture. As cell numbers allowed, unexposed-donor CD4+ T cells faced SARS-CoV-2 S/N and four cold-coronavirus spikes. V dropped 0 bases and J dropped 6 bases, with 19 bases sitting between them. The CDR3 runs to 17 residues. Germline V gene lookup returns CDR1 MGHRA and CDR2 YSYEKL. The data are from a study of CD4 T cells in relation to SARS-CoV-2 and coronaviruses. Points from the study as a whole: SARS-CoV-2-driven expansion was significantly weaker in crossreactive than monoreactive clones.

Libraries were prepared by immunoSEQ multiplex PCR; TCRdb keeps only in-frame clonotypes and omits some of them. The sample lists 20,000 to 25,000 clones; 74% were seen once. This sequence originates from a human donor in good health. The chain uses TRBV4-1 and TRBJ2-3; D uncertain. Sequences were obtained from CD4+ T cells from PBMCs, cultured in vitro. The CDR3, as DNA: TGCGCCAGCAGCCAAGATCTAACCCAGTTGGCCCCGGATACGCAGTATTTT. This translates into CASSQDLTQLAPDTQYF.